What follows describes a single T cell receptor beta chain. Data came from immunoSEQ multiplex PCR; TCRdb stores just in-frame clones and leaves some out. The sample yields under 150,000 clones, approximately 89% seen once. The sample is drawn from a study of T cell responses to AZD1222 COVID-19 vaccine. Background on the study: Investigators merged groups given second doses at roughly 4 or roughly 12 weeks.

CDR3 length equals 14 residues. The germline gives CDR1 SGHRS, CDR2 YFSETQ. Trimming removed 5 bases from V and 1 base from J, with 12 bases in between. The chain carries TRBV5-1 and TRBJ1-1; D remains ambiguous. The clonotype comes from an adult in good health. Sequencing was performed on peripheral blood, taken on day 0 of AZD1222 vaccination. The CDR3, as DNA: TGCGCCAGCAGGAGGGCGGTGGAGAACACTGAAGCTTTCTTT. Translation: CASRRAVENTEAFF.